This T cell receptor beta chain was sequenced for a study of cytotoxic CD8 clonotypes in ibrutinib-treated CLL. The study, taken as a whole, reports: Private clonotypes, not public ones, expanded at ibrutinib response. Clonality went higher at ibrutinib response and then dropped back toward baseline at progression.

About this clone itself: Its specificity is unknown.

This table comes from immunoSEQ multiplex PCR, and its TCRdb copy is limited to in-frame clones, with some not included. The sample holds 150,000 to 200,000 clones; about 80% are singletons and the top ten take approximately 2%. Sequenced material: PBMCs, taken after 12 months of ibrutinib treatment. The sequence was collected from a human donor with chronic lymphocytic leukemia.

DNA for the CDR3: TGTGCCAGCAGTCCCGACGGGGGGACCCAGTACTTC. Residues: CASSPDGGTQYF. The J gene is TRBJ2-5, the V gene TRBV6-5; TRBD2 is a possible D gene (6 bases). The CDR3 totals 12 residues. The germline V gene encodes CDR1 MNHEY and CDR2 SVGAGI. The germline V and J ends were trimmed by 5 bases and 7 bases, with 11 bases remaining between them.